The TCR beta chain described here comes from a study of blood T cell repertoires in COVID-19. Study at large: COVID-19 samples, acute and convalescent, were from the United States, Italy and Spain.

The CDR3 is 17 amino acids. From germline, CDR1 is SEHNR and CDR2 FQNEAQ (reference sequence). Trimming cost V 0 bases and J 0 bases, with 12 bases left between them. The Seattle site enrolled patients during active infection and followed them longitudinally. This table comes from immunoSEQ multiplex PCR, and its TCRdb copy is limited to in-frame clones, with some not included. This sample has 230,000 or so clones; nearly 90% occur once, and the top ten carry under 2.5%. The chain has TRBV7-9 and TRBJ1-3; tentative D call: TRBD1 (6 bases). This sequence was found in a woman aged 60-75 years with COVID-19, enrolled during active disease. Specimen: peripheral blood. Written as DNA, the CDR3 is TGTGCCAGCAGCTTAGCGCGGGGGCTGAGCTCTGGAAACACCATATATTTT. Translating gives CASSLARGLSSGNTIYF.